Presented here are 10 T cell receptor beta chains from one specimen sequenced in a study of identical twins. TCRdb reanalysed the 5' RACE reads using MiXCR and keeps one entry per CDR3 protein. The sample holds more than 650,000 distinct CDR3 sequences; around 5.7% are singletons and the top ten take 1.5% to 2%. The specimen was naive T cells sorted from blood. All receptors derive from a man aged 18-30 years in good health.

This clonotype has more than one count but fewer than ten. The CDR3 region has the DNA TGTGCCAGCAGCTTAGGGAGCGGGGAAAATGAAAAACTGTTTTTT. Its translation: CASSLGSGENEKLFF. V is TRBV3-1 and J is TRBJ1-4, with D uncertain. Trimming took off 5 bases at V and 5 bases at J, with 15 bases between the two ends. Germline CDR1 LGHDT, CDR2 YNNKEL (reference sequence). The CDR3 spans 15 residues.

This clonotype was seen ten or more times. This chain links TRBV25-1 with TRBJ2-5; no reliable D call. The germline V and J ends were trimmed by 6 bases and 5 bases, with 10 bases remaining between them. Germline CDR1 and CDR2: MGHDK and SYGVNS. The CDR3 contains 12 residues. The CDR3 region has the DNA TGTGCCAGCAGGTCCGTTCGGGAGACCCAGTACTTC. Protein sequence: CASRSVRETQYF.

This clonotype was counted at least ten times. The chain combines TRBV7-2 with TRBJ1-1; no reliable D call. The CDR3 is made up of 14 amino acids. Trimming pared 3 bases from V and 3 bases from J, leaving 11 bases between. CDR1 and CDR2 (germline): SGHTA, FQGNSA. The CDR3 sequence is CASSFGDRDTEAFF. The CDR3 DNA is TGTGCCAGCAGCTTTGGAGATAGGGACACTGAAGCTTTCTTT. The full variable domain, with the rest looked up from reference TRBV7-2 and TRBJ1-1, is GAGVSQSPSNKVTEKGKDVELRCDPISGHTALYWYRQSLGQGLEFLIYFQGNSAPDKSGLPSDRFSAERTGGSVSTLTIQRTQQEDSAVYLCASSFGDRDTEAFFGQGTRLTVV.

This clonotype was counted many times. The rearrangement links TRBV15 to TRBJ2-3, with D tentatively TRBD2 (5 bases). Trimming cost V 0 bases and J 4 bases, with 11 bases left between them. Germline CDR1 reads LNHNV; CDR2 reads YYDKDF (reference sequence). The CDR3 is 15 amino acids. CDR3 in DNA: TGTGCCACCAGCAGAGAACCGGGGATAGCAGATACGCAGTATTTT. Its protein is CATSREPGIADTQYF.

This clonotype was recorded many times. This sequence joins TRBV10-3 and TRBJ2-1; 7 positions match TRBD1. The CDR3 is 14 residues long. Germline V CDR1 and CDR2: ENHRY, SYGVKD. Trimming cost V 4 bases and J 9 bases; bases outside gene matches: 9. Here the CDR3 reads CAISGQGQLAEQFF. In DNA form, the CDR3 reads TGTGCCATCAGTGGCCAGGGACAGCTAGCTGAGCAGTTCTTC.

This chain uses TRBV20-1 with TRBJ2-1; a possible D gene is TRBD2 (6 bases). With 6 bases removed from V and 3 bases from J, the gap between germline ends came to 18 bases. This CDR3 has 15 amino acids. Germline CDR1 DFQATT, CDR2 SNEGSKA (reference sequence). The CDR3 DNA reads as TGCAGTGCGAGGGAGGCGGCCCTTTACTACAATGAGCAGTTCTTC. It translates to CSAREAALYYNEQFF.

This clonotype was picked up many times. V and J are TRBV29-1 and TRBJ1-1; 7 bases are shared with TRBD1. The CDR3 loop spans 15 amino acids. Germline loops: CDR1 SQVTM, CDR2 ANQGSEA. The J segment lost 4 bases and the V segment lost 5 bases, leaving 13 bases of the junction unmatched. The CDR3 bases are TGCAGCGTTTCATACAGGGGCATGGTGGGCACTGAAGCTTTCTTT. This gives the protein CSVSYRGMVGTEAFF.

At least ten counts were recorded for this clonotype. The chain combines TRBV28 with TRBJ2-5; TRBD2 aligns across 10 bases. The CDR3 has 16 amino acids. Germline lookup yields CDR1 MDHEN and CDR2 SYDVKM. V was clipped by 3 bases and J by 2 bases; unmatched bases: 6. In DNA form, the CDR3 reads TGTGCCAGCAGTTTCGAACTAGCGGGGATACAAGAGACCCAGTACTTC. Its translation is CASSFELAGIQETQYF.

The chain couples TRBV5-4 to TRBJ2-1; D ambiguous. CDR1 is SGHNT and CDR2 is YYREEE in the germline V gene (reference sequence). This CDR3 comprises 12 residues. Trimming took 0 bases from V and 10 from J, leaving 8 bases between them. In DNA form, the CDR3 reads TGTGCCAGCAGCTTGGTACCCCCAGAGCAGTTCTTC. Encoded protein: CASSLVPPEQFF.

There are a few counts of this clonotype. The chain combines TRBV11-2 with TRBJ2-5; the match to TRBD2 covers 8 bases. Germline lookup yields CDR1 SGHAT and CDR2 FQNNGV. The CDR3 length is 16 residues. V was pared by 1 base and J by 5 bases, with 9 bases of the junction left unmatched. CDR3 coding DNA: TGTGCCAGCAGCTTAGTCTATAGCGGGACTGGGGAGACCCAGTACTTC. Its protein product is CASSLVYSGTGETQYF. Full variable domain (remainder filled in from reference TRBV11-2 and TRBJ2-5): EAGVAQSPRYKIIEKRQSVAFWCNPISGHATLYWYQQILGQGPKLLIQFQNNGVVDDSQLPKDRFSAERLKGVDSTLKIQPAKLEDSAVYLCASSLVYSGTGETQYFGPGTRLLVL.